This entry lists 2 T cell receptor beta chains sequenced from one sample in a study of blood T cell repertoires in COVID-19. Sequenced by immunoSEQ multiplex PCR; TCRdb stores in-frame clones only, minus some. The sample includes approximately 91,000 clones, approximately 80% of them seen just once. The sequencing input was peripheral blood. All receptors come from a man between 70 and 80 years old with acute or convalescent COVID-19.

On this clone itself: This same CDR3 is encoded by further DNA sequences in the sample. The genes are TRBV6-5 and TRBJ1-5; the match to TRBD1 covers 7 bases. After removal of 0 bases from V and 6 bases from J, the junction contained 5 bases not matched to a gene. The germline CDR1 and CDR2 sequences are MNHEY and SVGAGI. The CDR3 runs 15 residues. Written as DNA, the CDR3 is TGTGCCAGCAGTTACTCACAGGGGCTCGGTCAGCCCCAGCATTTT. It yields the protein CASSYSQGLGQPQHF.

The chain combines TRBV27 with TRBJ2-2; D possibly corresponds to TRBD1 (6 bases). With 5 bases removed from V and 3 bases from J, the gap between germline ends came to 10 bases. Germline loops: CDR1 MNHEY, CDR2 SMNVEV (reference sequence). The CDR3 consists of 14 residues. The CDR3 is CASSPQGYTGELFF. CDR3 sequence (DNA): TGTGCCAGCAGTCCACAGGGCTACACCGGGGAGCTGTTTTTT.